This TCR beta chain was captured in a study of tumor and adjacent non-tumor tissue in lung cancer. On the study more broadly: There were around 11 adenocarcinoma, a couple of squamous cell carcinoma and 1 small cell lung cancer cases.

The study's findings and limits: TCR diversity was significantly greater in tumor than normal lung tissue. Tumor repertoires had a smaller top 100 clone share than normal lung.

Three rounds of nested PCR, following a modified ARM-PCR protocol, produced the TCRbeta library. TCRdb reanalysed the multiplex PCR reads using MiXCR and keeps one entry per CDR3 protein. The sample has 100,000 to 120,000 distinct CDR3 sequences; approximately 84% are singletons. The V gene's germline CDR1 is SGHNT and CDR2 YENEEA. The germline V and J ends were trimmed by 4 bases and 7 bases, with 10 bases remaining between them. The CDR3 is 13 amino acids. This clonotype was recorded a few times. Its antigen is not identified. This sample's RNA came from whole unsorted tissue. Donors were chemotherapy-naive, newly diagnosed lung cancer surgical patients in China, August–late 2014.

The receptor's source is a man in his sixties or seventies with non-small cell lung cancer. The sequenced sample was lung tumor tissue. This chain joins TRBV11-3 and TRBJ2-2, with D perhaps matching TRBD1 (5 bases). CDR3 amino acids: CASSSLDIGELFF. In nucleotides, the CDR3 is TGTGCCAGCAGCTCCCTGGACATCGGGGAGCTGTTTTTT. The full variable domain, rest sourced from reference TRBV11-3 and TRBJ2-2, is EAGVVQSPRYKIIEKKQPVAFWCNPISGHNTLYWYLQNLGQGPELLIRYENEEAVDDSQLPKDRFSAERLKGVDSTLKIQPAELGDSAVYLCASSSLDIGELFFGEGSRLTVL.